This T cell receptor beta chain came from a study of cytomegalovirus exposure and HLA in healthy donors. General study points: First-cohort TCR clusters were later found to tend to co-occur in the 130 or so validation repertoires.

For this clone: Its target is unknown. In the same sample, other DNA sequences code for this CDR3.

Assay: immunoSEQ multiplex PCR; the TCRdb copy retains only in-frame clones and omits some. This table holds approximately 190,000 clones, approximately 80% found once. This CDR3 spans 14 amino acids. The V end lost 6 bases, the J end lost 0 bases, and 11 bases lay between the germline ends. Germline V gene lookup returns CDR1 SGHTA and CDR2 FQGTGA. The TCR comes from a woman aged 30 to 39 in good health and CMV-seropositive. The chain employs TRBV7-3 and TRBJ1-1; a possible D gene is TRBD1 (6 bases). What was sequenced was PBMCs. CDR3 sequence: CASSLQGLNTEAFF. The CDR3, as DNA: TGTGCCAGCAGTCTACAGGGCTTGAACACTGAAGCTTTCTTT.